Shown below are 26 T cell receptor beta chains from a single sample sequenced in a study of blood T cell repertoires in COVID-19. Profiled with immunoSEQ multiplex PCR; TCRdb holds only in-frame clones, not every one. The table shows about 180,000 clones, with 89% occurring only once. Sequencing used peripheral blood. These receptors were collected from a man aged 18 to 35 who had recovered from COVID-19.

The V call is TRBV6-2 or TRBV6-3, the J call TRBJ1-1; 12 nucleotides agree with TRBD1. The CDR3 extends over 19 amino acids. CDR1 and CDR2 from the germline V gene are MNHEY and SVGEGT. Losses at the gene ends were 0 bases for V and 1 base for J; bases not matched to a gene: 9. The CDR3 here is CASSYSIWGQGAWNTEAFF. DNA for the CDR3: TGTGCCAGCAGTTACTCGATATGGGGACAGGGGGCCTGGAACACTGAAGCTTTCTTT.

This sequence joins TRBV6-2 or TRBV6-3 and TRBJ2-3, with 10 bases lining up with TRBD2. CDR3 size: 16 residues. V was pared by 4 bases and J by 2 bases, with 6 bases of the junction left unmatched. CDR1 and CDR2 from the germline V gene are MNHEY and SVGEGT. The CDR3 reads CASSSRTSGNTDTQYF. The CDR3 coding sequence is TGTGCCAGCAGTTCACGGACTAGCGGAAACACAGATACGCAGTATTTT.

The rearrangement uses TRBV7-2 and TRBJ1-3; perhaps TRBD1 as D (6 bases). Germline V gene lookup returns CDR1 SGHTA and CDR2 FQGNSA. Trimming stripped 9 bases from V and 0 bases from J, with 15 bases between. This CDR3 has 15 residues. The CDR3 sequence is CASSPDSNSGNTIYF. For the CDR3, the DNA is TGTGCCAGTTCACCGGACAGCAACTCTGGAAACACCATATATTTT.

The CDR3 region is CSVVRGLVGNEQFF. CDR3 bases: TGCAGCGTTGTTCGGGGGTTAGTTGGCAATGAGCAGTTCTTC. The V and J genes are TRBV29-1 and TRBJ2-1; D may be TRBD2 (6 bases). The length of the CDR3 is 14 residues. Germline V gene data show CDR1 as SQVTM and CDR2 as ANQGSEA. V lost 4 bases to trimming and J lost 6 bases, with 16 bases between them.

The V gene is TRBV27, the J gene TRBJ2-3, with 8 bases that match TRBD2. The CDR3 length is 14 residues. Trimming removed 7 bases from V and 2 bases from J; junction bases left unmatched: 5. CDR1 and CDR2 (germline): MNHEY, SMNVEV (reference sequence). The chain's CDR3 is CASKTGGTTDTQYF. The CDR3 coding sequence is TGTGCCAGCAAGACGGGAGGGACCACAGATACGCAGTATTTT.

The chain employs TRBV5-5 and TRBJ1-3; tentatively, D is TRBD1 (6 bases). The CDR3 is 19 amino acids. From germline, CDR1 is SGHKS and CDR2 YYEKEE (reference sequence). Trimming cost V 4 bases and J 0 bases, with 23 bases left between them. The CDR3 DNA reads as TGTGCCAGCAGCCCTAGGGGGACGGCTCTATTTTCCTCTGGAAACACCATATATTTT. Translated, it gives CASSPRGTALFSSGNTIYF.

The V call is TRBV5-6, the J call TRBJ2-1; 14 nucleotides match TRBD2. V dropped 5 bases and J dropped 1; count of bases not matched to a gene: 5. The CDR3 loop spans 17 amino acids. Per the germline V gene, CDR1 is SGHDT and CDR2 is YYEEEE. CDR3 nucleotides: TGTGCCAGCAGGGGACTAGCGGGAGTGAAATCCTACAATGAGCAGTTCTTC. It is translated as CASRGLAGVKSYNEQFF.

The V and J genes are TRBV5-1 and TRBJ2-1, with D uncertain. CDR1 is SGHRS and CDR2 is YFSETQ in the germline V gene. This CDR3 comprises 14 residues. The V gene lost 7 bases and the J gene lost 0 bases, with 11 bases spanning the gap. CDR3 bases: TGCGCCAGCGCCCATCCGGGCTCCTACAATGAGCAGTTCTTC. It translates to CASAHPGSYNEQFF.

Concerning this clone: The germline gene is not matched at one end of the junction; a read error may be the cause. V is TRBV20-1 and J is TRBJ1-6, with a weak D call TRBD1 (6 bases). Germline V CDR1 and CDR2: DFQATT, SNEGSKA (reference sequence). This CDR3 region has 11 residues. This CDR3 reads CSAQQGSPFHF. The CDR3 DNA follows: TGCAGTGCACAACAGGGATCACCCTTCCACTTT.

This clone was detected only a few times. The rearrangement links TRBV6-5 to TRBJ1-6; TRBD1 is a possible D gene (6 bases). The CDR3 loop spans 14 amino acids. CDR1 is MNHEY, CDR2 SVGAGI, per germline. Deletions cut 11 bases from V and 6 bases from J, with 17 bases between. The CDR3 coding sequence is TGTGCCGCCCGCGGGGGGCAGAGTAATTCACCCCTCCACTTT. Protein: CAARGGQSNSPLHF.

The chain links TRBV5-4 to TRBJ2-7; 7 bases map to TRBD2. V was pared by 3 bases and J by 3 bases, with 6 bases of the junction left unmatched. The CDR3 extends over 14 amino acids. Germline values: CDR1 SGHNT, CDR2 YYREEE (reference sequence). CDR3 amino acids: CASSSQSGNYEQYF. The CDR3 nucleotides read TGTGCCAGCAGCTCGCAAAGCGGGAACTACGAGCAGTACTTC.

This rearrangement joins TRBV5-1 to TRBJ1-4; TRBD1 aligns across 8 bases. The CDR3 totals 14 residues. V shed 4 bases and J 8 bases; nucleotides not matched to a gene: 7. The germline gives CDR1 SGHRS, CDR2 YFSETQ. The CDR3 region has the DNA TGCGCCAGCAGCGACGGACAGGGAGGGGAAAAACTGTTTTTT. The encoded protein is CASSDGQGGEKLFF. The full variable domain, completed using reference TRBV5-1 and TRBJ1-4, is KAGVTQTPRYLIKTRGQQVTLSCSPISGHRSVSWYQQTPGQGLQFLFEYFSETQRNKGNFPGRFSGRQFSNSRSEMNVSTLELGDSALYLCASSDGQGGEKLFFGSGTQLSVL.

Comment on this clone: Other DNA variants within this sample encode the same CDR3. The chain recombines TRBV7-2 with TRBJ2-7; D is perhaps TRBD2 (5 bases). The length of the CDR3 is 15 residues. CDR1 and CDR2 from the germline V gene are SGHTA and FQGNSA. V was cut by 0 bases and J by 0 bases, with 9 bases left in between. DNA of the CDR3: TGTGCCAGCAGCTTAGCTTCGGGGAGCTCCTACGAGCAGTACTTC. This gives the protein CASSLASGSSYEQYF.

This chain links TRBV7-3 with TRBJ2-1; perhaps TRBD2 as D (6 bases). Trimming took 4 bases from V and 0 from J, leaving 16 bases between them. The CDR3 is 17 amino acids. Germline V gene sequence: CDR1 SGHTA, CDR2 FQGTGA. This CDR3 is CASSSASAVISYNEQFF. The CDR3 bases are TGTGCCAGCAGCTCAGCTAGCGCTGTAATCTCCTACAATGAGCAGTTCTTC.

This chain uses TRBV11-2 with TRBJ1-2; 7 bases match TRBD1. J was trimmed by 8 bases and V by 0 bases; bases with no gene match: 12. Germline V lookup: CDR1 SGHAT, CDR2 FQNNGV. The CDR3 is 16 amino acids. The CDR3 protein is CASSLDRRAQGGGYTF. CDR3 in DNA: TGTGCCAGCAGCTTAGATCGACGGGCGCAGGGGGGCGGCTACACCTTC.

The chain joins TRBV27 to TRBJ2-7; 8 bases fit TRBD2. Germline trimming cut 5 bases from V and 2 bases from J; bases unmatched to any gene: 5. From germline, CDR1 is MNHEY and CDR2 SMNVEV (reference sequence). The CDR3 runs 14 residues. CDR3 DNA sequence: TGTGCCAGCAGTCTTACTAGCGGCCCCTACGAGCAGTACTTC. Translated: CASSLTSGPYEQYF.

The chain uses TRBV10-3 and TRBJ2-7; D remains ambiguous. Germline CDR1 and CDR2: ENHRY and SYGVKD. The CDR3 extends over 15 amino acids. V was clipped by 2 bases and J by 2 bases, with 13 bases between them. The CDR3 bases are TGTGCCATCAGTGAGACCCTCGAGATCCCCTACGAGCAGTACTTC. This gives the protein CAISETLEIPYEQYF.

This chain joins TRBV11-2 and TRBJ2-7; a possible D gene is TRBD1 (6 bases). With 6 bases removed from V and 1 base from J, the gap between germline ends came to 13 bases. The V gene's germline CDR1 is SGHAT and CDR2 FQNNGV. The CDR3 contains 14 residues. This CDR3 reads CASREGDISYEQYF. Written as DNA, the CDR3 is TGTGCCAGCAGAGAAGGGGACATATCCTACGAGCAGTACTTC.

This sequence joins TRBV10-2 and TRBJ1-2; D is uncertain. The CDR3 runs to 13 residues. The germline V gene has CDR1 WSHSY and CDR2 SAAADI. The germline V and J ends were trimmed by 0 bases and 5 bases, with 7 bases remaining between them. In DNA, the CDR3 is TGCGCCAGCAGTGAGTCGCGTTCGTATGGCTACACCTTC. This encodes CASSESRSYGYTF.

The CDR3 reads CASSGGAASSQPQHF. The CDR3 DNA is TGTGCCAGTAGTGGGGGGGCGGCCTCGAGTCAGCCCCAGCATTTT. V is TRBV19 and J is TRBJ1-5; perhaps TRBD1 as D (6 bases). The CDR3 contains 15 residues. V lost 5 bases and J lost 6, with 17 bases in between. Germline lookup yields CDR1 LNHDA and CDR2 SQIVND (reference sequence).

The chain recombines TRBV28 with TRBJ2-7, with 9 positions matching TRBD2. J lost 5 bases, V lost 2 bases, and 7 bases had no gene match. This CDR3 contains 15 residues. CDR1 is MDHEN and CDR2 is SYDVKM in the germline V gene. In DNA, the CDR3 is TGTGCCAGCAGTTTAGGGGCTAGCGGGACTAACGAGCAGTACTTC. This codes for CASSLGASGTNEQYF.

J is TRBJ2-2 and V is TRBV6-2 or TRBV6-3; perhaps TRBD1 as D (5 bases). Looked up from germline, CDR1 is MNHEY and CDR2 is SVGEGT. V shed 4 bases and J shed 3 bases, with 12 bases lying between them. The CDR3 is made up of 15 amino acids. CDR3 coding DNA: TGTGCCAGCAGTTTGGCAGGGCGCCACACCGGGGAGCTGTTTTTT. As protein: CASSLAGRHTGELFF.

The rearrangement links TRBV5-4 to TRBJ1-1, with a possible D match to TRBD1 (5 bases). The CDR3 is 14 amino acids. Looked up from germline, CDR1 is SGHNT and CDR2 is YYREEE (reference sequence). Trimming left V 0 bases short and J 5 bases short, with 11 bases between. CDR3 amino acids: CASSLGGGKTEAFF. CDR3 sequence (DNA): TGTGCCAGCAGCTTGGGCGGGGGAAAAACTGAAGCTTTCTTT.

The CDR3 sequence: CASSPTAADSGANVLTF. As DNA, the CDR3 is TGTGCCAGCTCACCGACCGCCGCGGACTCTGGGGCCAACGTCCTGACTTTC. This chain uses TRBV18 with TRBJ2-6; the D is unclear. V was clipped by 3 bases and J by 0 bases, with 12 bases between them. Germline CDR1 is KGHSH and CDR2 is LQKENI. The CDR3 has 17 residues.

The CDR3 reads CAISEGQGRMDTQYF. The DNA of the CDR3 is TGTGCCATCAGTGAAGGACAGGGGCGGATGGATACGCAGTATTTT. J is TRBJ2-3 and V is TRBV10-3; 9 bases agree with TRBD1. The CDR3 is 15 amino acids. Unmatched junction bases numbered 7, after V lost 3 bases and J lost 6 bases. The germline V gene encodes CDR1 ENHRY and CDR2 SYGVKD.

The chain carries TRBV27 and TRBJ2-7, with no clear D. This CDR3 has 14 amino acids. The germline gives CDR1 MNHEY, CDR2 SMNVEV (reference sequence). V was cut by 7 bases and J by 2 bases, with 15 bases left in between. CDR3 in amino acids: CASKLTRVTYEQYF. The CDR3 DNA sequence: TGTGCCAGCAAACTAACCCGGGTTACCTACGAGCAGTACTTC.